The clone carrying this T cell receptor beta chain was recorded only once. The CDR3 contains 15 residues. The V end lost 4 bases, the J end lost 6 bases, and 17 bases lay between the germline ends. CDR1 and CDR2 (germline): WNHNN, SYGVQD (reference sequence). The data originate from a study of blood T cell repertoires in COVID-19. As for the study in general: The United States, Italy and Spain were the sources of the acute and convalescent COVID-19 samples. Sources were T cells, B-cell-depleted T cells, or PBMCs; the material itself was cDNA or gDNA.

Only in-frame clones appear in the TCRdb table, and some are missing; sequencing was by immunoSEQ multiplex PCR. Seen here are fewer than 200,000 clones, 85% observed once, and the top ten hold 3% to 3.5%. V usage is TRBV10-1 and J usage is TRBJ2-3, with a tentative D call TRBD1 (6 bases). Material for sequencing was peripheral blood. The sequence was obtained from a human donor with acute or convalescent COVID-19. The donor label of this sample is uncertain. The CDR3 is CASSADSRAGDTQYF. Written as DNA, the CDR3 is TGCGCCAGCAGTGCGGACAGCCGGGCAGGGGATACGCAGTATTTT.